These T cell receptor beta chains were read from a single sample in a study of blood T cell repertoires in COVID-19. Profiled with immunoSEQ multiplex PCR; TCRdb holds only in-frame clones, not every one. The data show over 350,000 clones, about 85% seen once. Sequenced: PBMCs or T cells enriched from blood (not recorded which). The receptor set was obtained from a woman aged 18-35 years with acute COVID-19. Both conserved end residues are part of each CDR3. A D gene is named only where the DNA matches it firmly. Clone size is not always given. Where it is, it says once, few, many or a class for expanded clones.

J: TRBJ1-2; V: TRBV2; D: TRBD1; size: -; DNA: TGTGCCAGCAGTTCAGAACAGGGGGCGCGAGGCTACACCTTC; CDR3: CASSSEQGARGYTF
J: TRBJ1-5; V: TRBV2; D: -; size: -; DNA: TGTGCCAGCAATAATCAGGAATTTGGGAATCAGCCCCAGCATTTT; CDR3: CASNNQEFGNQPQHF
J: TRBJ2-5; V: TRBV6-6; D: -; size: -; DNA: TGTGCCAGCAGTCACGCTAGGGGCAGGGGCAACCAAGAGACCCAGTACTTC; CDR3: CASSHARGRGNQETQYF
J: TRBJ2-7; V: TRBV10-1; D: TRBD1; size: -; DNA: TGCGCCAGCGGTCCGGGACAGACCTACGAGCAGTACTTC; CDR3: CASGPGQTYEQYF
J: TRBJ2-1; V: TRBV11-2; D: TRBD1; size: -; DNA: TGTGCCAGCAGCCTAACCGGGACAGGGGGCTATGAGCAGTTCTTC; CDR3: CASSLTGTGGYEQFF
J: TRBJ2-7; V: TRBV4-3; D: -; size: -; DNA: TGCGCCAGCAGCCGGCTTGGCTCCTACGAGCAGTACTTC; CDR3: CASSRLGSYEQYF
J: TRBJ2-5; V: TRBV7-9; D: TRBD1; size: -; DNA: TGTGCCAGCAGCGCCCCCGGGACAGGGGGGGAGACCCAGTACTTC; CDR3: CASSAPGTGGETQYF
J: TRBJ2-7; V: TRBV28; D: -; size: -; DNA: TGTGCCAGCAGGGGACTTCCCGGCATACAGTACTTC; CDR3: CASRGLPGIQYF
J: TRBJ2-3; V: TRBV18; D: TRBD2; size: -; DNA: TGTGCCAGCTCACAGACTAGCGGGGGTACAGATACGCAGTATTTT; CDR3: CASSQTSGGTDTQYF
J: TRBJ2-7; V: TRBV24-1; D: TRBD1; size: -; DNA: TGTGCCACCAGTGACTCGGGACAGTTCCCCTACGAGCAGTACTTC; CDR3: CATSDSGQFPYEQYF
J: TRBJ1-5; V: TRBV7-9; D: -; size: -; DNA: TGTGCCAGCAGCCCCCAGGGTAGCAATCAGCCCCAGCATTTT; CDR3: CASSPQGSNQPQHF
J: TRBJ2-1; V: TRBV24-1; D: TRBD1; size: -; DNA: TGTGCCACCAGCCGAGGACAGGGTAGTAGTAATGAGCAGTTCTTC; CDR3: CATSRGQGSSNEQFF
J: TRBJ1-2; V: TRBV19; D: -; size: -; DNA: TGTGCCAGTAGTATCAGACAACTCTATGGCTACACCTTC; CDR3: CASSIRQLYGYTF
J: TRBJ1-2; V: TRBV19; D: TRBD1; size: -; DNA: TGTGCCAGTAGTATAGCCAGGACAGGGACCTATGGCTACACCTTC; CDR3: CASSIARTGTYGYTF
J: TRBJ1-3; V: TRBV3-1/TRBV3-2; D: TRBD1; size: -; DNA: TGTGCCAGCAGCCAAGTCACAGGGGTGGGAAACACCATATATTTT; CDR3: CASSQVTGVGNTIYF
J: TRBJ2-1; V: TRBV19; D: -; size: -; DNA: TGTGCCAGTAGGGGGAGGCAATACTCTTACAATGAGCAGTTCTTC; CDR3: CASRGRQYSYNEQFF
J: TRBJ2-7; V: TRBV24-1; D: -; size: -; DNA: TGTGCCACCAGTGATTTTGGGGGCTTATCCTACGAGCAGTACTTC; CDR3: CATSDFGGLSYEQYF
J: TRBJ1-6; V: TRBV5-4; D: -; size: -; DNA: TGTGCCAGCAGCTTGGAAACAGCGGTAGTAAATTCACCCCTCCACTTT; CDR3: CASSLETAVVNSPLHF
J: TRBJ2-1; V: TRBV4-1; D: -; size: -; DNA: TGCGCCAGCAGCCGGGTATACGGCGGGTTAGGATTGAATGAGCAGTTCTTC; CDR3: CASSRVYGGLGLNEQFF
J: TRBJ2-7; V: TRBV4-1; D: TRBD1; size: -; DNA: TGCGCCAGCAGCCAAGTCATATTCGGGACAGGGGGCTACGAGCAGTACTTC; CDR3: CASSQVIFGTGGYEQYF
J: TRBJ1-3; V: TRBV7-9; D: -; size: few; DNA: TGTGCCAGCAGACTCGGACTCTCTCCTGGAAACACCATATATTTT; CDR3: CASRLGLSPGNTIYF
J: TRBJ1-3; V: TRBV14; D: -; size: -; DNA: TGTGCCAGCAGCCAATGGGCAGGAAACACCATATATTTT; CDR3: CASSQWAGNTIYF
J: TRBJ2-5; V: TRBV11-2; D: TRBD1; size: -; DNA: TGTGCCAGCAGCCTACAGGGGGCTGGAGAGACCCAGTACTTC; CDR3: CASSLQGAGETQYF
J: TRBJ2-1; V: TRBV7-9; D: -; size: -; DNA: TGTGCCAGCAGACAGGGAACCGACAATGAGCAGTTCTTC; CDR3: CASRQGTDNEQFF
J: TRBJ2-3; V: TRBV19; D: TRBD2; size: medium-sized; DNA: TGTGCCAGTAGTACCTATAGCGGGGACACAGATACGCAGTATTTT; CDR3: CASSTYSGDTDTQYF
J: TRBJ1-4; V: TRBV29-1; D: TRBD1; size: -; DNA: TGCAGCGTGTTGACAGGGGGTAGTGAAAAACTGTTTTTT; CDR3: CSVLTGGSEKLFF
J: TRBJ1-2; V: TRBV28; D: -; size: -; DNA: TGTGCCACCAGCATTGGGGGCAGCGATGGCTACACCTTC; CDR3: CATSIGGSDGYTF
J: TRBJ1-1; V: TRBV7-2; D: TRBD1; size: -; DNA: TGTGCCAGCAGGCGACAGGGGGGCACTGAAGCTTTCTTT; CDR3: CASRRQGGTEAFF
J: TRBJ2-5; V: TRBV14; D: TRBD2; size: once; DNA: TGTGCCAGCAGCCGGCTAGCGGGAGATTTGGTGTACCAAGAGACCCAGTACTTC; CDR3: CASSRLAGDLVYQETQYF
J: TRBJ2-4; V: TRBV9; D: -; size: -; DNA: TGTGCCAGCAGCGTAGGAATTGGTTCAGCGGTAGCCAAAAACATTCAGTACTTC; CDR3: CASSVGIGSAVAKNIQYF
J: TRBJ1-4; V: TRBV5-8; D: -; size: -; DNA: TGTGCCAGCAGCTTCCCACAAGAAAAACTGTTTTTT; CDR3: CASSFPQEKLFF
J: TRBJ1-2; V: TRBV12-5; D: -; size: -; DNA: TGTGCTAGTGGTTTGGTGGGCACCTCGGTTGGCTACACCTTC; CDR3: CASGLVGTSVGYTF
J: TRBJ1-1; V: TRBV7-8; D: -; size: -; DNA: TGTGCCAGCATCTTGCGGGGCGGGACTGAAGCTTTCTTT; CDR3: CASILRGGTEAFF
J: TRBJ1-2; V: TRBV12-3/TRBV12-4; D: -; size: -; DNA: TGTGCCAGCAGTTTACAGGGGAACGGCTACACCTTC; CDR3: CASSLQGNGYTF
J: TRBJ2-7; V: TRBV9; D: -; size: -; DNA: TGTGCCAGCAGCGACTCGTCTTCCTACGAGCAGTACTTC; CDR3: CASSDSSSYEQYF
J: TRBJ2-3; V: TRBV6-5; D: TRBD2; size: -; DNA: TGTGCCAGCAGTTACGAGCGGGGGCCCGCCGTCACGCAGTATTTT; CDR3: CASSYERGPAVTQYF
J: TRBJ2-1; V: TRBV2; D: TRBD2; size: -; DNA: TGTGCCAGCAGTGGGACTAGCGGGATCAATGAGCAGTTCTTC; CDR3: CASSGTSGINEQFF
J: TRBJ1-1; V: TRBV7-9; D: -; size: few; DNA: TGTGCCAGCAGCTTAACGCAGGGTAACACTGAAGCTTTCTTT; CDR3: CASSLTQGNTEAFF
J: TRBJ2-7; V: TRBV9; D: -; size: -; DNA: TGTGCCAGCAGCGTAAATCCGGGGTCCTACGAGCAGTACTTC; CDR3: CASSVNPGSYEQYF
J: TRBJ1-5; V: TRBV19; D: TRBD1; size: -; DNA: TGTGCCAGTAGGGACAGGGGGCTATATAGCAATCAGCCCCAGCATTTT; CDR3: CASRDRGLYSNQPQHF
J: TRBJ1-6; V: TRBV3-1/TRBV3-2; D: -; size: -; DNA: TGTGCCAGCGGGAGCTCCTATAATTCACCCCTCCACTTT; CDR3: CASGSSYNSPLHF
J: TRBJ1-4; V: TRBV2; D: -; size: -; DNA: TGTGCCAGCAGCAAAGGGTACAGGGACAATGAAAAACTGTTTTTT; CDR3: CASSKGYRDNEKLFF
J: TRBJ2-1; V: TRBV7-2; D: TRBD2; size: -; DNA: TGTGCCAGCAGCACAACCGGGACTAGAGGCGTTGAGCAGTTCTTC; CDR3: CASSTTGTRGVEQFF
J: TRBJ1-3; V: TRBV18; D: TRBD1; size: -; DNA: TGTGCCAGCTCACCGGGGACAGGGACTGGAAACACCATATATTTT; CDR3: CASSPGTGTGNTIYF
J: TRBJ2-7; V: TRBV18; D: -; size: -; DNA: TGTGCCAGCTCCCCTCGGGAGTACGAGCAGTACTTC; CDR3: CASSPREYEQYF
J: TRBJ1-4; V: TRBV6-4; D: -; size: -; DNA: TGTGCCAGCAGGGAAACAGGGAAGGTGGAAAAACTGTTTTTT; CDR3: CASRETGKVEKLFF
J: TRBJ1-4; V: TRBV19; D: -; size: -; DNA: TGTGCCAGTAGTATGCCTCAGGGTCTCGATGAAAAACTGTTTTTT; CDR3: CASSMPQGLDEKLFF
J: TRBJ1-2; V: TRBV6-5; D: -; size: -; DNA: TGTGCCAGCAGTTACTACGGACAGGGCTACACCTTC; CDR3: CASSYYGQGYTF
J: TRBJ2-2; V: TRBV5-4; D: TRBD1; size: -; DNA: TGTGCCAGCAGCTTGCCTGGGACAGCTGATGGGGAGCTGTTTTTT; CDR3: CASSLPGTADGELFF
J: TRBJ2-7; V: TRBV4-1; D: TRBD1; size: -; DNA: TGCGCCAGCAGCCAAGGCCCCGGGACAGGGGGTGAGCAGTACTTC; CDR3: CASSQGPGTGGEQYF
J: TRBJ2-2; V: TRBV5-1; D: -; size: -; DNA: TGCGCCAGCAGCTTGGATATAGTGTATAACACCGGGGAGCTGTTTTTT; CDR3: CASSLDIVYNTGELFF
J: TRBJ1-3; V: TRBV5-5; D: -; size: -; DNA: TGTGCCAGCAGCGCCCCACAGGGAGCCGGAAACACCATATATTTT; CDR3: CASSAPQGAGNTIYF
J: TRBJ2-5; V: TRBV9; D: -; size: -; DNA: TGTGCCAGCAGCGTAGGTAGCACGCCGCAAGAGACCCAGTACTTC; CDR3: CASSVGSTPQETQYF
J: TRBJ1-4; V: TRBV3-1/TRBV3-2; D: -; size: -; DNA: TGTGCCAGCAGCCAAGCCTCTACCGGGAGCGTTAATGAAAAACTGTTTTTT; CDR3: CASSQASTGSVNEKLFF
J: TRBJ2-3; V: TRBV7-2; D: -; size: -; DNA: TGTGCCAGCAGCCCTAATGTCTGGACTACTCGCACAGATACGCAGTATTTT; CDR3: CASSPNVWTTRTDTQYF
J: TRBJ2-2; V: TRBV5-5; D: -; size: -; DNA: TGTGCCAGCAGCAGGACAGCGTCGAGCACCGGGGAGCTGTTTTTT; CDR3: CASSRTASSTGELFF